Shown below are 21 T cell receptor beta chains from a single sample sequenced in a study of blood T cell repertoires in COVID-19. Profiling relied on immunoSEQ multiplex PCR, and the TCRdb table lists in-frame clones only, not all of them. The data show around 83,000 clones, with approximately 81% seen just once and approximately 15% held by the top ten. The sample was peripheral blood. The receptors originated from a woman aged 70 to 79 with acute or convalescent COVID-19.

The chain uses TRBV20-1 and TRBJ2-4; D possibly corresponds to TRBD1 (5 bases). V gave up 5 bases and J gave up 13 bases, with 12 bases separating them. Germline assignment: CDR1 DFQATT and CDR2 SNEGSKA (reference sequence). This CDR3 has 10 residues. CDR3 DNA: TGCAGTGCTGGTGGGGCAGGGCAGTACTTC. It codes for CSAGGAGQYF.

This clone came up a few times. The CDR3 loop reads CASSRGLAGDNEQFF. Here the CDR3 DNA reads TGTGCCAGCAGCCGGGGACTAGCGGGGGACAATGAGCAGTTCTTC. V usage is TRBV7-8 and J usage is TRBJ2-1; 14 positions match TRBD2. In germline, CDR1 is SGHVS, CDR2 FQNEAQ. The CDR3 contains 15 residues. The junction had 2 bases not matched to a gene; V was cut back by 5 bases and J by 5 bases.

J is TRBJ2-3 and V is TRBV7-2; 10 bases fit TRBD2. The junction had 5 bases not matched to a gene; V was cut back by 7 bases and J by 1 base. The germline gives CDR1 SGHTA, CDR2 FQGNSA. This CDR3 contains 15 residues. The CDR3 nucleotides read TGTGCCAGCACCCTCGGGACTAGCGGCACAGATACGCAGTATTTT. Its protein is CASTLGTSGTDTQYF.

This chain connects TRBV24-1 to TRBJ2-5, with 7 bases fitting TRBD2. Germline CDR1 reads KGHDR; CDR2 reads SFDVKD. The V segment lost 3 bases and the J segment 3 bases; nucleotides outside the gene matches: 3. The CDR3 runs to 14 residues. The CDR3 bases are TGTGCCACCAGTGATCCGCGGGAGAAAGAGACCCAGTACTTC. This gives the protein CATSDPREKETQYF.

This sequence joins TRBV19 and TRBJ1-1; tentative D call: TRBD1 (6 bases). Germline CDR1 is LNHDA and CDR2 is SQIVND (reference sequence). V lost 4 bases and J 0 bases, leaving 12 bases between the germline ends. This CDR3 comprises 15 residues. The DNA of the CDR3 is TGTGCCAGTAGTAACAGACAGGTACTGAACACTGAAGCTTTCTTT. It codes for CASSNRQVLNTEAFF.

V gene TRBV5-1 combines with J gene TRBJ1-5; D uncertain. This CDR3 is built from 13 residues. Trimming left V 1 base short and J 4 bases short, with 6 bases between. The germline V gene encodes CDR1 SGHRS and CDR2 YFSETQ. The CDR3 reads CASSLYPNQPQHF. CDR3 nucleotide sequence: TGCGCCAGCAGCTTGTATCCGAATCAGCCCCAGCATTTT.

The CDR3 sequence is CASSLGLAGRNTGELFF. CDR3 DNA sequence: TGTGCCAGCAGCTTGGGACTAGCGGGACGGAACACCGGGGAGCTGTTTTTT. This chain connects TRBV7-2 to TRBJ2-2; 13 positions match TRBD2. CDR3 length equals 17 residues. V lost 3 bases to trimming and J lost 1 base; unmatched junction nucleotides: 2. Germline-derived CDR1 and CDR2 are SGHTA and FQGNSA. Together with reference TRBV7-2 and TRBJ2-2, the CDR3 gives the full variable domain: GAGVSQSPSNKVTEKGKDVELRCDPISGHTALYWYRQSLGQGLEFLIYFQGNSAPDKSGLPSDRFSAERTGGSVSTLTIQRTQQEDSAVYLCASSLGLAGRNTGELFFGEGSRLTVL.

This chain connects TRBV11-3 to TRBJ1-2; D not resolved. Germline lookup yields CDR1 SGHNT and CDR2 YENEEA. This CDR3 is built from 12 residues. The ends were cut back, 4 bases at V and 8 bases at J, with 11 bases in the middle. The chain's CDR3 is CASSSSVGGYTF. Written as DNA, the CDR3 is TGTGCCAGCAGCTCCTCGGTCGGGGGCTACACCTTC.

The CDR3 region has the DNA TGTGCCAGCAGCCGCAATCGACAGCCTAACTATGGCTACACCTTC. Its protein product is CASSRNRQPNYGYTF. The V call is TRBV7-2, the J call TRBJ1-2, with a possible D match to TRBD1 (5 bases). Germline CDR1 reads SGHTA; CDR2 reads FQGNSA. The V gene lost 5 bases and the J gene lost 0 bases, with 13 bases spanning the gap. CDR3 length: 15 residues.

The chain uses TRBV7-8 and TRBJ1-1, with D unresolved. The CDR3 has 14 amino acids. The V gene's germline CDR1 is SGHVS and CDR2 FQNEAQ. Trimming shortened V by 5 bases and J by 2 bases, and 12 bases separated the two germline ends. CDR3 nucleotides: TGTGCCAGCAGCCCCCCGAGCCTTAACACTGAAGCTTTCTTT. Translation: CASSPPSLNTEAFF.

CDR3 coding DNA: TGTGCCAGTAGTGGAGATTTTTGGGTTGGGGAGACCCAGTACTTC. Its protein is CASSGDFWVGETQYF. The rearrangement joins TRBV19 to TRBJ2-5; D is uncertain. There are 15 residues in the CDR3. Trimming took 5 bases from V and 5 from J, leaving 18 bases between them. CDR1 LNHDA and CDR2 SQIVND come from the germline V gene (reference sequence).

This chain joins TRBV19 and TRBJ1-2, with a tentative D call TRBD1 (5 bases). Germline V CDR1 and CDR2: LNHDA, SQIVND (reference sequence). The ends were cut back, 7 bases at V and 1 base at J, with 16 bases in the middle. CDR3 length: 15 residues. The CDR3 DNA reads TGTGCCAGTACTCAAACCTCAGGGAATAACTATGGCTACACCTTC. Its translation: CASTQTSGNNYGYTF.

This rearrangement joins TRBV12-3 or TRBV12-4 to TRBJ2-1, with D perhaps TRBD2 (6 bases). Deletions cut 9 bases from V and 9 bases from J, with 12 bases between. The CDR3 length is 11 residues. The chain's CDR3 is CARFSGGEQFF. For the CDR3, the DNA is TGTGCCAGGTTTAGCGGCGGTGAGCAGTTCTTC.

The gene calls are TRBV11-3 and TRBJ2-7; 13 positions match TRBD2. CDR3 length equals 14 residues. With 5 bases clipped from V and 6 bases from J, the junction kept 4 bases outside the gene matches. Per germline, CDR1 SGHNT and CDR2 YENEEA. The CDR3 nucleotides read TGTGCCAGCAGCGTCGGGACTAGCGGGACCGAGCAGTACGTC. It specifies CASSVGTSGTEQYV.

The chain carries TRBV11-2 and TRBJ2-1, with a tentative D call TRBD2 (6 bases). Germline V gene data show CDR1 as SGHAT and CDR2 as FQNNGV. This CDR3 has 15 amino acids. The V end lost 7 bases, the J end lost 5 bases, and 18 bases lay between the germline ends. CDR3 loop: CASTRPPAGHNEQFF. DNA of the CDR3: TGTGCCAGCACCCGACCCCCTGCGGGGCACAATGAGCAGTTCTTC.

This clone turned up a few times. The chain has TRBV10-3 and TRBJ2-6; D is uncertain. The CDR3 has 14 residues. The V and J ends lost 2 bases and 4 bases respectively, with 6 bases between them. The V gene's germline CDR1 is ENHRY and CDR2 SYGVKD. The CDR3 sequence: CAISEPRGANVLTF. The CDR3 DNA follows: TGTGCCATCAGTGAGCCCCGGGGGGCCAACGTCCTGACTTTC.

This chain uses TRBV12-3 or TRBV12-4 with TRBJ2-7; tentatively, D is TRBD1 (5 bases). CDR3 length: 12 amino acids. The V end lost 6 bases, the J end lost 7 bases, and 13 bases lay between the germline ends. This CDR3 is CASRQGAGEQYV. CDR3 DNA: TGTGCCAGCAGGCAAGGGGCAGGAGAGCAGTACGTC.

This rearrangement joins TRBV5-1 to TRBJ2-5; TRBD1 agrees at 8 bases. Losses at the gene ends were 3 bases for V and 5 bases for J; bases not matched to a gene: 6. CDR3 length equals 14 residues. Per the germline V gene, CDR1 is SGHRS and CDR2 is YFSETQ. CDR3 nucleotides: TGCGCCAGCAGCTCCACTCAGGGGGCTGAGACCCAGTACTTC. It codes for CASSSTQGAETQYF. Full variable domain (missing parts from reference TRBV5-1 and TRBJ2-5): KAGVTQTPRYLIKTRGQQVTLSCSPISGHRSVSWYQQTPGQGLQFLFEYFSETQRNKGNFPGRFSGRQFSNSRSEMNVSTLELGDSALYLCASSSTQGAETQYFGPGTRLLVL.

This sequence joins TRBV6-5 and TRBJ2-1; 7 bases align to TRBD1. From germline, CDR1 is MNHEY and CDR2 SVGAGI. Trimming took 6 bases from V and 10 from J; bases not matched to a gene: 6. The CDR3 length is 12 residues. In DNA form, the CDR3 reads TGTGCCAGCAGCAGCGACAGGGAGGAGCAGTTCTTC. Protein: CASSSDREEQFF.

The chain recombines TRBV7-6 with TRBJ2-5; TRBD2 aligns across 12 bases. Germline CDR1 is SGHVS and CDR2 is FNYEAQ. V was pared by 3 bases and J by 6 bases, with 8 bases of the junction left unmatched. The CDR3 covers 16 residues. The CDR3 DNA reads TGTGCCAGCAGCTTCGCTAGCGGGGGGGGTAGGAAGACCCAGTACTTC. It codes for CASSFASGGGRKTQYF. The full variable domain, with the rest looked up from reference TRBV7-6 and TRBJ2-5, is GAGVSQSPRYKVTKRGQDVALRCDPISGHVSLYWYRQALGQGPEFLTYFNYEAQQDKSGLPNDRFSAERPEGSISTLTIQRTEQRDSAMYRCASSFASGGGRKTQYFGPGTRLLVL.

V gene TRBV2 combines with J gene TRBJ2-7; D is undetermined. Germline CDR1 SNHLY, CDR2 FYNNEI. The CDR3 is 15 amino acids. The ends were cut back, 0 bases at V and 1 base at J, with 10 bases in the middle. CDR3 amino acids: CASSEAAARSYEQYV. The CDR3 bases are TGTGCCAGCAGTGAAGCGGCTGCTAGGTCCTACGAGCAGTACGTC.